The T cell receptor beta chain under discussion was sequenced for a study of regulatory T cells in long-lasting Graves disease. This clonotype was seen a handful of times. Libraries of TCR beta came from iRepertoire HTBI primers plus Arm-PCR of CDR3 regions. TCRdb independently ran MiXCR on the multiplex PCR reads; one entry per CDR3 protein. Seen here are roughly 430,000 distinct CDR3 sequences, about 16% observed once, and the top ten hold about 10%. Time point noted: newly diagnosed GD, antithyroid drugs for less than 3 months. There was RNA extracted from PBMCs, and the TCR library was made from it. The CDR3 totals 15 residues. Looked up from germline, CDR1 is MNHEY and CDR2 is SVGEGT. These data were also reused for a study on T cells in Graves' hyperthyroidism and ophthalmopathy.

The rearrangement joins TRBV6-2 or TRBV6-3 to TRBJ2-2, with 8 nucleotides matching TRBD1. The sample in question was peripheral blood mononuclear cells (PBMCs), obtained at new diagnosis, from a patient treated with antithyroid drugs. The clonotype originates from a woman aged 25 to 39 with Graves disease. The CDR3 DNA reads TGTGCTTCCAGTAAGACAGGGGTGGTCACCGGGGAGCTGTTTTTT. Translating gives CASSKTGVVTGELFF.